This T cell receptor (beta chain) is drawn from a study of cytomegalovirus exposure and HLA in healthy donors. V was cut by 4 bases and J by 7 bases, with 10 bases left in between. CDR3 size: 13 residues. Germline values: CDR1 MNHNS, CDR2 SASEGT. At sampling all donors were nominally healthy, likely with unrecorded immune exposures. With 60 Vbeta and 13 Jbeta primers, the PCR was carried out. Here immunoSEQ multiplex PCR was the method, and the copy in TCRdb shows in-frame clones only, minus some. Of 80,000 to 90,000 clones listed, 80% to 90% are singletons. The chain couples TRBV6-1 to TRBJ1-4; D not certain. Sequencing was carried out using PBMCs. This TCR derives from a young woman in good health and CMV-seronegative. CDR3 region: CASSGEGGEKLFF. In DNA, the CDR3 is TGTGCCAGCAGTGGGGAGGGAGGTGAAAAACTGTTTTTT.